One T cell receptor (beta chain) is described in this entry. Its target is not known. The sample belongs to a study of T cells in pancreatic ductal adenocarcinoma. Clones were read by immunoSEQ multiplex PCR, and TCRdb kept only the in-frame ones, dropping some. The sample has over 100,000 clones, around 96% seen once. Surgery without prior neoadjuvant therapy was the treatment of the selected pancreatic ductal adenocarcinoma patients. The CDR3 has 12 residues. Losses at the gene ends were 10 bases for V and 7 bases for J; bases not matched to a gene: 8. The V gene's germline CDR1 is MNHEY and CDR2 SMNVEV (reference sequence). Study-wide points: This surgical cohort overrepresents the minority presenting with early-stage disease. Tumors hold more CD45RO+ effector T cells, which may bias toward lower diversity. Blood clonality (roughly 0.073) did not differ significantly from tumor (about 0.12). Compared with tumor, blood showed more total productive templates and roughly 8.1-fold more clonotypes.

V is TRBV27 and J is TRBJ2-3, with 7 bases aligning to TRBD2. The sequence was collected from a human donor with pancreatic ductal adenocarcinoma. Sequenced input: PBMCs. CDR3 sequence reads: CATREGHNTQYF. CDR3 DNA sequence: TGTGCCACCAGGGAGGGCCATAATACGCAGTATTTT.